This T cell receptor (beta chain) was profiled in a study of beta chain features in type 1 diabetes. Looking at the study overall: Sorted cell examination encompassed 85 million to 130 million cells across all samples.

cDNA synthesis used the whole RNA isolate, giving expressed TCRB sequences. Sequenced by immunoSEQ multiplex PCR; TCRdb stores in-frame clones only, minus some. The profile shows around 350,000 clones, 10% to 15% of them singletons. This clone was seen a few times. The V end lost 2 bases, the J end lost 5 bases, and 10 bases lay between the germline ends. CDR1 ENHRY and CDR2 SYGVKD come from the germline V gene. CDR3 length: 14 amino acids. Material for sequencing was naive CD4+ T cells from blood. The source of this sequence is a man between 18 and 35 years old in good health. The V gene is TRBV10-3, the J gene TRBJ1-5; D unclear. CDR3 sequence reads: CAISEVLGDQPQHF. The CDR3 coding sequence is TGTGCCATCAGTGAGGTTCTGGGCGATCAGCCCCAGCATTTT.